This TCR beta chain stems from a study of regulatory T cells in long-lasting Graves disease. This clonotype was counted many times. Its matching antigen is unknown. Time point specified: newly diagnosed GD, antithyroid drugs for less than 3 months. Construction of the TCR library relied on RNA isolated from PBMCs. Graves' disease diagnoses used American Thyroid Association guidelines. Building the TCR beta libraries relied on iRepertoire HTBI primers, and CDR3 regions underwent Arm-PCR. TCRdb ran MiXCR on the multiplex PCR reads and lists one entry per CDR3 protein. The sample lists approximately 270,000 distinct CDR3 sequences; about 17% were seen once. Notes on the study in general: TRBV28 was favored in persistent disease, as were TRBJ1-2 and TRBJ2-5.

In germline, CDR1 is MNHEY, CDR2 SVGAGI. Deletions cut 2 bases from V and 6 bases from J, with 14 bases between. CDR3 size: 14 residues. These data were also filed under a second study, of T cells in Graves' hyperthyroidism and ophthalmopathy. This second study notes: Patients between 18 and 65 years old had hyperthyroidism, newly diagnosed and lasting under 2 months. TCR CDR3 underwent first-round RT-PCR with the HTBI primer set.

The origin of this receptor is a woman in her twenties or thirties with Graves disease. Sequenced material: peripheral blood mononuclear cells (PBMCs), taken at new diagnosis, from a patient treated with antithyroid drugs. This chain links TRBV6-5 with TRBJ2-7; D possibly uses TRBD1 or TRBD2 (5 bases each). DNA of the CDR3: TGTGCCAGCAGTTACCGGGGCCAGTTGATCGAGCAGTACTTC. Amino acid sequence: CASSYRGQLIEQYF.